This T cell receptor (beta chain) was captured by sequencing in a study of CD8 T cells in seronegative destructive rheumatoid arthritis (dated by TCRdb to 2020 to 2022). Notes on the research overall: At the time of sampling, most of the eight CND-RA patients were on biological drugs. The seropositive RA, seronegative RA and healthy control comparison cohorts were taken from a previously published TCRbeta dataset and were not newly sequenced. Researchers compared peripheral CD8+ TCRbeta repertoires from patients with CCP-negative destructive rheumatoid arthritis (CND-RA) against repertoires from newly diagnosed seropositive RA, seronegative RA and healthy controls.

On this clone itself: Its target antigen remains unknown. Base qualities are missing; no much larger clone stands one base away.

From cysteine to phenylalanine, the CDR3 is 16 amino acids long. The only DNA kept is the CDR3, 48 bases in frame from the first base. V is cut by 2 bases and J by 6 bases, and the space between the germline ends is 18 bases. CDR1 SEHNR and CDR2 FQNEAQ are derived from the germline V gene (reference sequence). Overall study outcomes, separate from this receptor: Compared with controls and other RA subtypes, CND-RA repertoires contained more CMV-reactive and fewer influenza A-reactive CD8+ TCRbeta sequences. After adjusting for age, CND-RA patients appeared to have less diverse, more clonal CD8+ TCRbeta repertoires than other RA subtypes. The small size of the CND-RA cohort was noted as a limitation of the study. Across the 100,000 or so clonotypes tested, no public clonotype enrichment remained significant after Benjamini-Hochberg correction. CND-RA patients appeared to carry a distinct set of enriched public clonotypes, which the authors read as support for a separate disease subset. Because diagnostic samples were lacking, the TCR repertoire differences may partly reflect years of poor disease control rather than having been present at onset.

A negative result on the clinical CCP2 antibody test was shown by CND-RA patients, and progression of joint destruction was observed despite active therapy. Every CND-RA patient had failed conventional anti-rheumatic therapy and showed typical joint destruction in the wrists and ankles. CND-RA patients were sampled not at diagnosis but after long disease histories, which in several cases spanned decades. Each patient provided approximately 51 millilitres of EDTA-anticoagulated peripheral blood. Density gradient separation with Ficoll-Paque PLUS was used to isolate peripheral blood mononuclear cells. CD8+ cells were isolated from fresh or cryopreserved PBMCs by AutoMACS magnetic bead positive selection, with purity checked by flow cytometry. Nucleospin Tissue or Tissue XS kits were used for genomic DNA extraction, and quantification was performed on a Qubit 2.0 fluorometer. TCRbeta sequencing used genomic DNA from CD8+ cells, following the manufacturer's instructions. TCRbeta sequencing used the immunoSEQ assay and was run at a genomics technology centre in Finland. Processing in the source paper ran as follows. The clonotype tables produced by the immunoSEQ preprocessing pipeline were converted into VDJtools format, and any non-productive clonotypes were filtered out. Any sample with fewer than 10,000 reads was excluded, the remaining samples were subsampled to 10,000 reads, and most of the eight CND-RA samples made it through. Shannon-Wiener, Simpson and clonality indices were calculated with the VDJtools CalcDiversityStats function on data subsampled to 10,000 reads. To infer antigen specificity, non-singleton TCRbeta clonotypes were hard-matched against VDJdb, meaning no mismatches were allowed. CDR3 sequences that differed by a single amino acid (Hamming distance 1) were grouped into clusters that potentially share antigen targets. Public clonotypes were tested for group enrichment with one-sided Fisher's exact tests after resampling groups to six samples, repeated ten times. TCRdb mirrors the immuneACCESS table, restricted to in-frame sequences. Some clones are absent from its copies; in checked studies, under half trace to an unresolved V gene, and the reason for the others is unknown. The V and J calls and clone size were taken over from that table, and D and trimming were inferred from the DNA. This sample gives about 13,000 clones in total; roughly four fifths of them show up just once. The top ten clonotypes cover 27% of the sample.

The specimen sequenced was CD8+ T cells from blood. The clonotype originates from a woman aged 30-49 years with seronegative destructive rheumatoid arthritis. The chain is made from TRBV7-9 and TRBJ2-3; TRBD1 is a possible D gene, resting on 6 matching bases. The CDR3 loop reads CASSLNWGPLGDTQYF. The base sequence is TGTGCCAGCAGCTTAAATTGGGGGCCCTTGGGGGATACGCAGTATTTT.